This T cell receptor beta chain appears in the sequencing data of a study of cytomegalovirus exposure and HLA in healthy donors. Overall study findings and caveats: TCR beta sequences reportedly predicted most subjects' HLA-A and HLA-B alleles accurately.

This clone was detected once. Its target is not known. PCR involved 60 Vbeta and 13 Jbeta primers. Some clones are missing from TCRdb's copy, which holds only in-frame ones; the method was immunoSEQ multiplex PCR. The table has 100,000 or so clones, roughly 79% seen once; the top ten hold around 4%. CDR3 length: 15 residues. Germline V lookup: CDR1 SGHTS, CDR2 YDEGEE. V was cut by 6 bases and J by 4 bases, with 16 bases left in between. The chain couples TRBV5-8 to TRBJ2-2, with D perhaps matching TRBD1 (7 bases). This receptor was obtained from a man in his forties or fifties in good health and CMV-seronegative. What was sequenced was PBMCs. The CDR3 DNA sequence: TGTGCCAGCACCTTATCAGGGGGAGGCACCGGGGAGCTGTTTTTT. This encodes CASTLSGGGTGELFF.